The rows below give T cell receptor beta chains drawn from one sample of a study of breast tumors, draining lymph nodes, adjacent tissues. Each CDR3 protein is one row after TCRdb ran MiXCR on the multiplex PCR reads. The sample has fewer than 150,000 distinct CDR3 sequences, 21% seen once. The material sequenced was axillary lymph node tissue. The receptors come from a female donor with breast cancer. Some clones in this sample may be carry-over from other donors' samples. CDR3s include the opening cysteine and the closing phenylalanine or tryptophan. Each record gives: clone size, J gene, V gene, D gene, CDR3 DNA, CDR3 protein. The D gene is left open where the match is weak. Size values are once, few and many counts, or a class for expanded clones, and some rows have none.

many,TRBJ2-1,TRBV19,.,TGTGCCAGTAGTATAGCGGGTCCACTAGTGGACAATGAGCAGTTCTTC,CASSIAGPLVDNEQFF
many,TRBJ2-7,TRBV7-8,.,TGTGCCAGCAGCCCACAACCCGGAGGCGGATTATACGAGCAGTACTTC,CASSPQPGGGLYEQYF
many,TRBJ2-5,TRBV10-1,.,TGCGCCAGCAGCGACAGGGGAGGGGGCCAAGAGACCCAGTACTTC,CASSDRGGGQETQYF
many,TRBJ2-7,TRBV6-5,.,TGTGCCAGCAGGTACCGGGACTCGGGAACCTACGAGCAGTACTTC,CASRYRDSGTYEQYF
.,TRBJ2-7,TRBV5-5,TRBD2,TGTGCCAGCAGCCGGGGACTAGCGGGAGGACCGGGCGAGCAGTACTTC,CASSRGLAGGPGEQYF
many,TRBJ2-1,TRBV2,.,TGTGCCACACCACCTCTGGGGCGTGCTTACAATGAGCAGTTCTTC,CATPPLGRAYNEQFF
many,TRBJ2-5,TRBV6-5,.,TGTGCCAGCAGTTACTCCCCCGGTGCAGAGACCCAGTACTTC,CASSYSPGAETQYF
many,TRBJ2-1,TRBV18,.,TGTGCCAGCTCACTATCGGGACCCATCGATGAGCAGTTCTTC,CASSLSGPIDEQFF
.,TRBJ1-6,TRBV5-4,.,TGTGCCAGCAGCCTGGGGGGGGGGAATTATTCACCCCTCCACTTT,CASSLGGGNYSPLHF
many,TRBJ1-2,TRBV20-1,.,TGCAGTGCTTACCAGGGCAACTATGGCTACACCTTC,CSAYQGNYGYTF
many,TRBJ1-5,TRBV5-1,.,TGCGCCAGCAGCTTGGGGGGCCGGCAGCCCCAGCATTTT,CASSLGGRQPQHF
many,TRBJ2-7,TRBV6-4,.,TGTGCCGCCGACACAGGGATGGCCTACGAGCAGTACTTC,CAADTGMAYEQYF
many,TRBJ2-7,TRBV7-9,.,TGTGCCAGCAGCTTAGCAGGCGAGCAGTACTTC,CASSLAGEQYF
many,TRBJ2-1,TRBV12-3/TRBV12-4,TRBD2,TGTGCCAGCACTGCTAGCGGGTCTAACTCCTACAATGAGCAGTTCTTC,CASTASGSNSYNEQFF
.,TRBJ2-1,TRBV6-5,.,TGTGCCAGCTCTTTACAATTCGGGGGTTACAATGAGCAGTTCTTC,CASSLQFGGYNEQFF
many,TRBJ2-3,TRBV20-1,TRBD2,TGCAGTGCTAGTCCGGCGGCGGGGGAGGATACGCAGTATTTT,CSASPAAGEDTQYF
many,TRBJ2-7,TRBV2,.,TGTGCCACCGGCCCCGAGCAGTACTTC,CATGPEQYF
.,TRBJ2-7,TRBV29-1,.,TGCAGCGCTGATTTGGGGGGGACAGACGAGCAGAACTTC,CSADLGGTDEQNF
many,TRBJ2-3,TRBV12-3/TRBV12-4,.,TGTGCCAGCAGTTTTTGGACTGTTTCTAGCACAGATACGCAGTATTTT,CASSFWTVSSTDTQYF
many,TRBJ2-1,TRBV7-8,TRBD2,TGTGCCAGCAGCTTAGCGCCCACTCCGCGGGAGGTAGGTCAGTTCTTC,CASSLAPTPREVGQFF
many,TRBJ1-2,TRBV29-1,.,TGCAGCGTTGTAGGGCAGGGTCTCTATGGCTACACCTTC,CSVVGQGLYGYTF
many,TRBJ1-2,TRBV5-1,.,TGCGCCAGCAGTGCCGGGGAAGCCATTTATGGCTACACCTTC,CASSAGEAIYGYTF
many,TRBJ1-2,TRBV5-1,.,TGCGCCAGCAGCTCCGCAGGTGACTATGGCTACACCTTC,CASSSAGDYGYTF
many,TRBJ2-7,TRBV11-1,.,TGTGCCAGCAGCTTCACAGACTACGAGCAGTACTTC,CASSFTDYEQYF
few,TRBJ2-5,TRBV3-1,.,TGTGCCAGCAGCCAACGCGGCGGGCAGGGGAGTCAGACCCAGTACTTC,CASSQRGGQGSQTQYF
many,TRBJ2-1,TRBV4-1,TRBD2,TGCGCCAGCAGCCAGTTGGGAACTAGCGGGAGCCTCAATGAGCAGTTCTTC,CASSQLGTSGSLNEQFF
.,TRBJ2-2,TRBV10-3,TRBD1,TGTGCCATCAGTGGCTCGACAGGGGGCTATACCGGGGAGCTGTTTTTT,CAISGSTGGYTGELFF
many,TRBJ2-1,TRBV2,TRBD2,TGTGCCAGCAACTCACTAGCGGGAGGGAATGAGCAGTTCTTC,CASNSLAGGNEQFF
many,TRBJ2-1,TRBV28,.,TGTGCCAGCAGTCTGGACAGCTCCTACAATGAGCAGTTCTTC,CASSLDSSYNEQFF
many,TRBJ2-1,TRBV6-5,TRBD1,TGTGCCAGCGCCACGTCACAGGGGGGTGAGCAGTTCTTC,CASATSQGGEQFF
many,TRBJ2-3,TRBV6-2/TRBV6-3,TRBD2,TGTGCCAGCAGCACCGGACTAGCGACAGATACGCAGTATTTT,CASSTGLATDTQYF
many,TRBJ1-2,TRBV6-5,.,TGTGCCACAAACTCATTCTATGGCTACACCTTC,CATNSFYGYTF
many,TRBJ1-4,TRBV15,.,TGTGCCACCAGCAGAGATCAGCGTGAAAAACTGTTTTTT,CATSRDQREKLFF
many,TRBJ2-7,TRBV7-9,.,TGTGCCAGCGAGGGGGAATCCTACGAGCAGTACTTC,CASEGESYEQYF
.,TRBJ2-1,TRBV18,.,TGTGCCAGCTCACCACTGGACTCGAATGAGCAGTTCTTC,CASSPLDSNEQFF
many,TRBJ2-7,TRBV2,.,TGTGCCAGCAGTGAAGCGGGGACCCTTTACTACGAGCAGTACTTC,CASSEAGTLYYEQYF
many,TRBJ1-6,TRBV28,.,TGTGCCAGCAGTTCTGGAGGGTTTGGAGGTAATTCACCCCTCCACTTT,CASSSGGFGGNSPLHF
many,TRBJ2-7,TRBV6-6,TRBD1,TGTGCCAGCAGTCAAGAACAGGGGTTATCCTACGAGCAGTACTTC,CASSQEQGLSYEQYF
many,TRBJ1-6,TRBV5-1,.,TGCGCCAGCAGCCCCTCACAGGGACGCCTCTATAATTCACCCCTCCACTTT,CASSPSQGRLYNSPLHF
few,TRBJ2-5,TRBV28,TRBD2,TGTGCCAGCAGTCCCTCCGGGACTAGCGGAAAGACCCAGTACTTC,CASSPSGTSGKTQYF
many,TRBJ2-1,TRBV18,.,TGTGCCAGCTCACCCGGACGGAATCTCTACAATGAGCAGTTCTTC,CASSPGRNLYNEQFF
.,TRBJ1-2,TRBV5-6,.,TGTGCCAGCAGCCCCGTCGGCAGGGTTAACTATGGCTACACCTTC,CASSPVGRVNYGYTF
many,TRBJ2-3,TRBV29-1,TRBD2,TGCAGCGTTCTAAGGCGGGAGCTCACAGATACGCAGTATTTT,CSVLRRELTDTQYF
many,TRBJ1-5,TRBV20-1,TRBD1,TGCAGTGCAACACAGGGGGCGGTAAGCAATCAGCCCCAGCATTTT,CSATQGAVSNQPQHF
many,TRBJ1-2,TRBV7-2,.,TGTGCCAGCAGCTTAGGATCCGAGGGTTACTATGGCTACACCTTC,CASSLGSEGYYGYTF
.,TRBJ1-3,TRBV7-9,.,TGTGCCAGCAGGAACCCCCAGGAGCCGTCCTCTGGAAACACCATATATTTT,CASRNPQEPSSGNTIYF